This entry describes one TCR beta chain. Its antigen is currently unknown. Repertoires were generated with immunoSEQ multiplex PCR, while TCRdb's copy carries only in-frame clones and drops some. In the table there are 95,000 to 110,000 clones, about 90% of which are singletons. This entry comes from a study of graft-versus-host responses after intestinal transplantation. For the study at large: Isolated intestinal, liver-intestinal, or multivisceral transplants had been given to the recipients.

The CDR3 is 13 amino acids. Trimming stripped 5 bases from V and 0 bases from J, with 5 bases between. Germline loops: CDR1 SSHAT, CDR2 FNYEAQ (reference sequence). This sequence originates from a human donor who received an intestinal transplant. The V call is TRBV7-7, the J call TRBJ1-3; D might be TRBD1 (5 bases). This specimen was unstimulated CD4+ T cells sorted from spleen or lymph node cells, taken before intestinal transplant. The CDR3: CASSQGSGNTIYF. CDR3 nucleotide sequence: TGTGCCAGCAGCCAGGGCTCTGGAAACACCATATATTTT.